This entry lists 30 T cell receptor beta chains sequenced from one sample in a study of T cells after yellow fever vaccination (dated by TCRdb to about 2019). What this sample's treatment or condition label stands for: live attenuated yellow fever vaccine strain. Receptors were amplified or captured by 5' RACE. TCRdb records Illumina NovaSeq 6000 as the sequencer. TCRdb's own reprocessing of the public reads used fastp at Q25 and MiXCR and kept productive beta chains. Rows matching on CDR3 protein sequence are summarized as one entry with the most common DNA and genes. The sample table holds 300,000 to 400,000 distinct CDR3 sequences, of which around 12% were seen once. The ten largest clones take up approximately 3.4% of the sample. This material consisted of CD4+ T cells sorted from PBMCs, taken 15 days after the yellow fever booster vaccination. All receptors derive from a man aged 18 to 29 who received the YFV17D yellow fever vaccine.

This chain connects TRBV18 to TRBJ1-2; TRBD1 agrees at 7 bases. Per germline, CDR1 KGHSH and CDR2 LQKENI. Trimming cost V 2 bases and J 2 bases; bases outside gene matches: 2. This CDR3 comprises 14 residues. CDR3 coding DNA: TGTGCCAGCTCACCAGAGACAGGGAACTATGGCTACACCTTC. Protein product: CASSPETGNYGYTF.

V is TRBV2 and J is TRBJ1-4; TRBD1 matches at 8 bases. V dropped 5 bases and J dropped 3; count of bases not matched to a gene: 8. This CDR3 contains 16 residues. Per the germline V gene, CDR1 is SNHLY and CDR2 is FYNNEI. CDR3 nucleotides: TGTGCCAGCAGTTTACGGACAGGGCATGCTAATGAAAAACTGTTTTTT. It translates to CASSLRTGHANEKLFF.

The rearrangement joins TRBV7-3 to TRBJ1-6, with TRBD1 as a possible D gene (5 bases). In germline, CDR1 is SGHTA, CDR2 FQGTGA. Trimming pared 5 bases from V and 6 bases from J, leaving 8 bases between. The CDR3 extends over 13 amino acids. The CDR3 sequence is CASSGDGNSPLHF. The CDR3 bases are TGTGCCAGCAGCGGGGACGGTAATTCACCCCTCCACTTT.

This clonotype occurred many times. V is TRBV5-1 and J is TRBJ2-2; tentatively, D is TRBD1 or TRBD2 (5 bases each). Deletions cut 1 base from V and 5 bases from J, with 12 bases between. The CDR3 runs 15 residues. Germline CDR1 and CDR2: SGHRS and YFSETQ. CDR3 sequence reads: CASSLLPGQTGELFF. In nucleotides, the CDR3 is TGCGCCAGCAGCTTGTTACCGGGGCAAACCGGGGAGCTGTTTTTT.

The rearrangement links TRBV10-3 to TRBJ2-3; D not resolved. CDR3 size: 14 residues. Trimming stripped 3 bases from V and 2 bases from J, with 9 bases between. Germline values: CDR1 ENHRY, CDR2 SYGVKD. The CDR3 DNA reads TGTGCCATCAGTGAATGGGGAAACACAGATACGCAGTATTTT. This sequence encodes CAISEWGNTDTQYF.

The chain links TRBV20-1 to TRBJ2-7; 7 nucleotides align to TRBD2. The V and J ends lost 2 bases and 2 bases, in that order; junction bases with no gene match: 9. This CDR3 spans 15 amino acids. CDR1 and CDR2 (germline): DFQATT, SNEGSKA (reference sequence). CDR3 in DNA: TGCAGTGCTAGACTCCTACGGGGGGACCCCTACGAGCAGTACTTC. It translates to CSARLLRGDPYEQYF.

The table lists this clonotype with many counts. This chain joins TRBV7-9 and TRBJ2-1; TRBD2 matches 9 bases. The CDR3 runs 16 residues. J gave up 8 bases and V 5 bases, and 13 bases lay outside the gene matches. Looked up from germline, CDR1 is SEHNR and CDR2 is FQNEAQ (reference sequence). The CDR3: CASSPRGGRPHDEQFF. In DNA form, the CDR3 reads TGTGCCAGCAGCCCGCGGGGGGGCCGCCCGCACGATGAGCAGTTCTTC.

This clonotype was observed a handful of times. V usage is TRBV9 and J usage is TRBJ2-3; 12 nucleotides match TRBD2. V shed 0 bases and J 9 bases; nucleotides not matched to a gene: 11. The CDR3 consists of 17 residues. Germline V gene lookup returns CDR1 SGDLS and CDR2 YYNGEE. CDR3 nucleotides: TGTGCCAGCAGCGTAGCCCCGACTAGCGGGGGTGGGTTGACGCAGTATTTT. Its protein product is CASSVAPTSGGGLTQYF.

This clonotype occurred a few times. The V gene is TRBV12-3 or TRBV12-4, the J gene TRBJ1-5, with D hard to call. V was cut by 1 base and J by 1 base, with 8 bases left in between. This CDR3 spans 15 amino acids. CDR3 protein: CASSLGGQSNQPQHF. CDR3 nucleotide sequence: TGTGCCAGCAGTTTAGGGGGTCAGAGCAATCAGCCCCAGCATTTT.

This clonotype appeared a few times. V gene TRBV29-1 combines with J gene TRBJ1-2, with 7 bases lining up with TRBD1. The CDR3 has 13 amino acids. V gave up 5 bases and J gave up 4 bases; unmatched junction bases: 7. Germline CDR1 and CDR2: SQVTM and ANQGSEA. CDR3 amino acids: CSVLGGGGYGYTF. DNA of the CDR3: TGCAGCGTTCTAGGGGGCGGGGGCTATGGCTACACCTTC.

The CDR3 region is CASRTTSGGAWETETQYF. CDR3 DNA sequence: TGTGCCAGCAGAACGACTAGCGGGGGGGCCTGGGAAACGGAGACCCAGTACTTC. The chain uses TRBV12-3 or TRBV12-4 and TRBJ2-5; TRBD2 matches at 14 bases. The CDR3 consists of 18 residues. With V trimmed by 6 bases and J by 5 bases, 14 bases remained unmatched.

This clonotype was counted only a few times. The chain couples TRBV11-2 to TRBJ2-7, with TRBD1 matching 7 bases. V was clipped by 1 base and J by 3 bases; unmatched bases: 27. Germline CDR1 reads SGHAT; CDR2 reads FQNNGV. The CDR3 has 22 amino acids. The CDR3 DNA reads TGTGCCAGCAGCTTAGGGTCCCCCCGGGACAGAAAATGGGAAAAGGATCGCTACGAGCAGTACTTC. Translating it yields CASSLGSPRDRKWEKDRYEQYF.

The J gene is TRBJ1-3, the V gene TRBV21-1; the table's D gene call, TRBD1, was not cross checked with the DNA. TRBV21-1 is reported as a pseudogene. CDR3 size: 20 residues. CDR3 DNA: TGTGCCAGCAGCAAAGCCCCCTTGGACAGGGGGCTGCAAGGGAGAAACACCATATATTTT. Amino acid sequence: CASSKAPLDRGLQGRNTIYF.

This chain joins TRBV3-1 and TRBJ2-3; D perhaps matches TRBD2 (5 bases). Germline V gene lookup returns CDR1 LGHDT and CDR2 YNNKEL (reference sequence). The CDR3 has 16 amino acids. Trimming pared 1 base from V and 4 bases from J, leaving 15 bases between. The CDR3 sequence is CASSQVDLAVSDTQYF. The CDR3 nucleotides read TGTGCCAGCAGCCAAGTCGATCTAGCCGTATCAGATACGCAGTATTTT.

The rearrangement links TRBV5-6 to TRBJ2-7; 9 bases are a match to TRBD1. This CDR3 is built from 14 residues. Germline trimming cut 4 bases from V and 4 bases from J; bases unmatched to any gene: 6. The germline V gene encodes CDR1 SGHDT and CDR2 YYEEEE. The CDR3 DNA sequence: TGTGCCAGCAGCCTGGGACAGGGTGGTTACGAGCAGTACGTC. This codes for CASSLGQGGYEQYV.

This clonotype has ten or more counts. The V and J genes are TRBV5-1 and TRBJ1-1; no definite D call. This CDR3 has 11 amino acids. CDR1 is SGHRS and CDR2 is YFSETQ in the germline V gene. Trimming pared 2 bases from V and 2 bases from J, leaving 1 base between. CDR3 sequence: CASSFNTEAFF. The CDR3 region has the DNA TGCGCCAGCAGCTTTAACACTGAAGCTTTCTTT.

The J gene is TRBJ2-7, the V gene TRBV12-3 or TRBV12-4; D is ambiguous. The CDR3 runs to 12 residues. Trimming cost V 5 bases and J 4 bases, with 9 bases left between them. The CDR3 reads CASSGPGYEQYV. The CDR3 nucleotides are TGTGCCAGCAGTGGCCCGGGTTACGAGCAGTACGTC.

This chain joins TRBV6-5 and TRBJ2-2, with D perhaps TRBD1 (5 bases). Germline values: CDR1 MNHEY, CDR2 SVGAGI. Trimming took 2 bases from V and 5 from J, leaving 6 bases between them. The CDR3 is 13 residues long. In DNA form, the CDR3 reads TGTGCCAGCAGTTACACAGGAACCGGGGAGCTGTTTTTT. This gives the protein CASSYTGTGELFF.

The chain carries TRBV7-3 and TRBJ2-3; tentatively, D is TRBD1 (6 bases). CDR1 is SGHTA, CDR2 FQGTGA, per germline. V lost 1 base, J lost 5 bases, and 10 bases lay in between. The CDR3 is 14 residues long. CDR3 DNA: TGTGCCAGCAGCTTAAGGGACAACAAAGATACGCAGTATTTT. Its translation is CASSLRDNKDTQYF. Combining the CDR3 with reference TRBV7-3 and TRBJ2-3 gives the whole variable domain GAGVSQTPSNKVTEKGKYVELRCDPISGHTALYWYRQSLGQGPEFLIYFQGTGAADDSGLPNDRFFAVRPEGSVSTLKIQRTERGDSAVYLCASSLRDNKDTQYFGPGTRLTVL.

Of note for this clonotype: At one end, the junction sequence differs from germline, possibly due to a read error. The DNA for the CDR3 is TGCGCCAACAGCTTCTCTTTGGTACAGGCCGGGGAGCTGTTTTTT. Translating gives CANSFSLVQAGELFF. V usage is TRBV5-1 and J usage is TRBJ2-2, with D possibly being TRBD1 (5 bases). The CDR3 has 15 residues. Germline V lookup: CDR1 SGHRS, CDR2 YFSETQ.

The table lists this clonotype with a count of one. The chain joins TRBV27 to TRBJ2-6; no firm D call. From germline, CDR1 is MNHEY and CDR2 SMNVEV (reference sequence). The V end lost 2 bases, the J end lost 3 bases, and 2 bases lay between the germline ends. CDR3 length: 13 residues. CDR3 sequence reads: CASSLRGANVLTF. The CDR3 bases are TGTGCCAGCAGTTTACGTGGGGCCAACGTCCTGACTTTC.

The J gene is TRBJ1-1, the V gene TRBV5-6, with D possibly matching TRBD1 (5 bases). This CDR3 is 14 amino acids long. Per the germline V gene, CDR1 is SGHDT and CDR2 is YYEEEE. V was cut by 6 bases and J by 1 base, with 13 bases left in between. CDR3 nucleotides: TGTGCCAGCACCATCGGCAGGGCGAACACTGAAGCTTTCTTT. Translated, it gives CASTIGRANTEAFF.

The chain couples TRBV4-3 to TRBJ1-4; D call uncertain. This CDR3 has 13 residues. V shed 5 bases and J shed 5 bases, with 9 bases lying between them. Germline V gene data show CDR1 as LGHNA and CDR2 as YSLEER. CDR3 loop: CASSAIGNEKLFF. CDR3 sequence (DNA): TGCGCCAGCAGCGCTATAGGGAATGAAAAACTGTTTTTT.

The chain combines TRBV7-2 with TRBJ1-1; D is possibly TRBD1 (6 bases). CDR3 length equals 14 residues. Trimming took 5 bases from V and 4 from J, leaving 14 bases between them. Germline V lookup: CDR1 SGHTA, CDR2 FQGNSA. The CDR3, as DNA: TGTGCCAGCAGCCCACACAGGGAGGGCACTGAAGCTTTCTTT. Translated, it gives CASSPHREGTEAFF.

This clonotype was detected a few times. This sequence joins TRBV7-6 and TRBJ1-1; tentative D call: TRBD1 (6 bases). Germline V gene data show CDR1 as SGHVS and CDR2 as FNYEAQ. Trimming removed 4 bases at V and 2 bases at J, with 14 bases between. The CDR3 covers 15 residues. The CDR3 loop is CASSSPGDGNTEAFF. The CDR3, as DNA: TGTGCCAGCAGCTCGCCAGGGGATGGAAACACTGAAGCTTTCTTT.

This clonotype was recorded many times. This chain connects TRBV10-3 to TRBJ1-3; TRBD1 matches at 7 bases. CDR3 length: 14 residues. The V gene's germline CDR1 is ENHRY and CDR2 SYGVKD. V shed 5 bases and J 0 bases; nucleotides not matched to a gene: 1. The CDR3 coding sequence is TGTGCCATCAGTAGGGACAGCTCTGGAAACACCATATATTTT. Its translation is CAISRDSSGNTIYF.

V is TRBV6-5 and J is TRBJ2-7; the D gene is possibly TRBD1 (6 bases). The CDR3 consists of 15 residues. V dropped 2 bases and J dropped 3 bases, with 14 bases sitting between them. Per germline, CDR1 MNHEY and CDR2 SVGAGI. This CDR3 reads CASSYGGRAIYEQYF. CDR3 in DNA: TGTGCCAGCAGTTACGGGGGCAGGGCCATCTACGAGCAGTACTTC.

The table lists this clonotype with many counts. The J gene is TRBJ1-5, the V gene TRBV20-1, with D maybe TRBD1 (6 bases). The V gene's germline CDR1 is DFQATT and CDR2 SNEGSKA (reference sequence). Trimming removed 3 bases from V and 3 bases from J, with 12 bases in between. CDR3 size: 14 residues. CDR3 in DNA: TGCAGTGCTAGGGACGGACAGAACAATCAGCCCCAGCATTTT. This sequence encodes CSARDGQNNQPQHF.

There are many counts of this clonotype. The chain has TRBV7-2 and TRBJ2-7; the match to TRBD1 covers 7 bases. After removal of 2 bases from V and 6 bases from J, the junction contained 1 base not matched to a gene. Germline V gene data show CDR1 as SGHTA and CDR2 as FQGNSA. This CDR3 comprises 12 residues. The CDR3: CASSLNRGEQYF. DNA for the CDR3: TGTGCCAGCAGCTTAAACAGGGGCGAGCAGTACTTC.

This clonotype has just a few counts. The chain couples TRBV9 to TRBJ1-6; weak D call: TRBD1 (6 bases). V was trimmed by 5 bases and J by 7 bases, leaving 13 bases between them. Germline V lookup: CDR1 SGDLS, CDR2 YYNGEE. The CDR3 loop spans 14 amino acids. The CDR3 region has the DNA TGTGCCAGCAGTCCGGACAGACGCAATTCACCCCTCCACTTT. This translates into CASSPDRRNSPLHF.